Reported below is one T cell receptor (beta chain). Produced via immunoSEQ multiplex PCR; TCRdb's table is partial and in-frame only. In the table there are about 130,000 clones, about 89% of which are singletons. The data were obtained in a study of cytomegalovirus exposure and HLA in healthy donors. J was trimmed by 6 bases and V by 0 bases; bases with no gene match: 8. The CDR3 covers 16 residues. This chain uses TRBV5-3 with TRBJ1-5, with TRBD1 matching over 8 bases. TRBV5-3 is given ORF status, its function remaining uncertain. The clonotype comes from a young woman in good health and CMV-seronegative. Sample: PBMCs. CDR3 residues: CARSLVFRQGSQPQHF. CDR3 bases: TGTGCCAGAAGCTTGGTATTCCGACAGGGGAGTCAGCCCCAGCATTTT.